The 28 T cell receptor beta chains below were found in one sample sequenced in a study of T cells in localized non-small cell lung cancer. TCRdb keeps only in-frame clones here, not all; method: immunoSEQ multiplex PCR. The data hold 70,000 to 95,000 clones, with approximately 91% observed a single time. This specimen consisted of PBMCs, obtained before any cancer treatment. The receptors originated from a woman between 35 and 75 years old with stage II squamous cell lung carcinoma.

The V and J genes are TRBV30 and TRBJ2-7; D is perhaps TRBD2 (5 bases). Germline V gene sequence: CDR1 GTSNPN, CDR2 SVGIG (reference sequence). V lost 4 bases, J lost 1 base, and 11 bases lay in between. This CDR3 comprises 13 residues. The CDR3 loop is CAWTAGRSYEQYF. The CDR3 DNA reads TGTGCCTGGACTGCGGGTCGGTCCTACGAGCAGTACTTC. The complete variable domain, with remaining parts taken from reference TRBV30 and TRBJ2-7, reads SQTIHQWPATLVQPVGSPLSLECTVEGTSNPNLYWYRQAAGRGLQLLFYSVGIGQISSEVPQNLSASRPQDRQFILSSKKLLLSDSGFYLCAWTAGRSYEQYFGPGTRLTVT.

The chain carries TRBV14 and TRBJ2-1; no clear D. This CDR3 contains 11 residues. The V and J ends lost 5 bases and 5 bases respectively, with 4 bases between them. The V gene's germline CDR1 is SGHDN and CDR2 FVKESK. The CDR3 sequence is CASSVNNEQFF. For the CDR3, the DNA is TGTGCCAGCAGCGTTAACAATGAGCAGTTCTTC.

DNA for the CDR3: TGTGCCAGTAAGCAGGGGGTAGATACGCAGTATTTT. Amino acids: CASKQGVDTQYF. The chain has TRBV19 and TRBJ2-3; 7 bases agree with TRBD1. Germline V CDR1 and CDR2: LNHDA, SQIVND (reference sequence). The ends lost 7 bases at V and 5 bases at J; junction bases unmatched: 3. This CDR3 contains 12 residues.

The CDR3 sequence is CASKSDRGRETQYF. In nucleotides, the CDR3 is TGTGCCAGCAAGTCGGACAGGGGGCGGGAGACCCAGTACTTC. V gene TRBV6-5 combines with J gene TRBJ2-5; 11 nucleotides agree with TRBD1. The germline V gene encodes CDR1 MNHEY and CDR2 SVGAGI. V lost 7 bases and J lost 5; bases outside the gene matches: 6. The CDR3 has 14 residues.

CDR3 residues: CASSATGSQPQHF. The CDR3 DNA reads TGTGCCAGCAGTGCTACAGGGAGTCAGCCCCAGCATTTT. The rearrangement joins TRBV28 to TRBJ1-5, with D possibly matching TRBD1 (6 bases). Germline V gene sequence: CDR1 MDHEN, CDR2 SYDVKM. Trimming removed 5 bases from V and 6 bases from J, with 11 bases in between. The CDR3 extends over 13 amino acids.

J is TRBJ2-7 and V is TRBV5-6; TRBD2 is a possible D gene (6 bases). V was clipped by 4 bases and J by 0 bases, with 14 bases between them. Germline V CDR1 and CDR2: SGHDT, YYEEEE. The CDR3 has 15 amino acids. The CDR3 spells CASSNAGSGSYEQYF. CDR3 DNA: TGTGCCAGCAGCAACGCGGGGTCGGGCTCCTACGAGCAGTACTTC.

This clone appeared once. This chain joins TRBV25-1 and TRBJ1-3; D unresolved. With 2 bases removed from V and 4 bases from J, the gap between germline ends came to 0 bases. There are 11 residues in the CDR3. From germline, CDR1 is MGHDK and CDR2 SYGVNS. The CDR3 protein is CASSEGNTIYF. As DNA, the CDR3 is TGTGCCAGCAGTGAAGGAAACACCATATATTTT.

This rearrangement joins TRBV6-1 to TRBJ1-4; a possible D gene is TRBD1 (5 bases). The germline V gene has CDR1 MNHNS and CDR2 SASEGT. Trimming left V 6 bases short and J 8 bases short, with 16 bases between. The CDR3 contains 14 residues. The CDR3 region has the DNA TGTGCCAGCAGGAGGGGTCTTCATCCCGAAAAACTGTTTTTT. This translates into CASRRGLHPEKLFF.

The V call is TRBV5-6, the J call TRBJ1-5, with 9 nucleotides matching TRBD1. The CDR3 covers 15 residues. J was trimmed by 6 bases and V by 0 bases; bases with no gene match: 4. Germline V gene sequence: CDR1 SGHDT, CDR2 YYEEEE. The CDR3 spells CASSLGDRATQPQHF. CDR3 DNA sequence: TGTGCCAGCAGCTTGGGGGACAGGGCAACTCAGCCCCAGCATTTT.

V usage is TRBV7-9 and J usage is TRBJ1-2; D is ambiguous. This CDR3 spans 15 amino acids. With 2 bases removed from V and 3 bases from J, the gap between germline ends came to 13 bases. Germline V lookup: CDR1 SEHNR, CDR2 FQNEAQ (reference sequence). CDR3: CASSLLARQDYGYTF. Written as DNA, the CDR3 is TGTGCCAGCAGCTTATTGGCGCGCCAGGACTATGGCTACACCTTC.

The chain couples TRBV7-9 to TRBJ2-7; D is unresolved. The CDR3 contains 14 residues. CDR1 is SEHNR, CDR2 FQNEAQ, per germline (reference sequence). Trimming removed 5 bases at V and 2 bases at J, with 13 bases between. The CDR3 DNA is TGTGCCAGCAGCCCTGGGCCGATAACCTACGAGCAGTACTTC. Protein: CASSPGPITYEQYF.

This chain joins TRBV29-1 and TRBJ2-6; no reliable D call. The length of the CDR3 is 15 residues. Trimming removed 1 base at V and 0 bases at J, with 7 bases between. Looked up from germline, CDR1 is SQVTM and CDR2 is ANQGSEA. The CDR3 nucleotides read TGCAGCGTTGAAGGCGGCAGCTCTGGGGCCAACGTCCTGACTTTC. It codes for CSVEGGSSGANVLTF.

The chain is built from TRBV9 and TRBJ1-2; D unclear. The CDR3 length is 11 residues. Germline lookup yields CDR1 SGDLS and CDR2 YYNGEE. V was shortened by 4 bases and J by 8 bases, with 9 bases between the two germline ends. CDR3 sequence: CASSRLTGYTF. The CDR3 nucleotides read TGTGCCAGCAGCCGGCTGACGGGCTACACCTTC.

This chain connects TRBV2 to TRBJ1-4, with D unresolved. The ends were cut back, 8 bases at V and 14 bases at J, with 12 bases in the middle. Germline-derived CDR1 and CDR2 are SNHLY and FYNNEI. CDR3 size: 10 residues. The CDR3 DNA is TGTGCCAGCGGGGTAAGGAGTCTGTTTTTT. Amino acid sequence: CASGVRSLFF.

J is TRBJ2-2 and V is TRBV27; the match to TRBD2 covers 13 bases. The trim removed 2 bases at V and 6 bases at J, leaving 12 bases unmatched. This CDR3 region has 19 residues. Per germline, CDR1 MNHEY and CDR2 SMNVEV (reference sequence). The CDR3 reads CASSLKGPGLAGSAGELFF. The CDR3 DNA reads TGTGCCAGCAGTTTAAAGGGACCGGGACTAGCGGGATCGGCCGGGGAGCTGTTTTTT.

The chain recombines TRBV7-9 with TRBJ1-2; 7 positions agree with TRBD1. With 1 base clipped from V and 7 bases from J, the junction kept 9 bases outside the gene matches. The CDR3 runs to 15 residues. Germline V gives CDR1 SEHNR, CDR2 FQNEAQ (reference sequence). This chain's CDR3 is CASSLGGRGTGGYTF. The CDR3 DNA reads as TGTGCCAGCAGCTTAGGTGGCAGGGGGACTGGTGGCTACACCTTC.

This rearrangement joins TRBV5-1 to TRBJ2-7; the D call may be TRBD1 or TRBD2 (5 bases each). V lost 6 bases and J 0 bases, leaving 10 bases between the germline ends. The CDR3 is made up of 13 amino acids. From germline, CDR1 is SGHRS and CDR2 YFSETQ. This chain's CDR3 is CASTSGTSYEQYF. CDR3 in DNA: TGCGCCAGCACCTCCGGGACCTCCTACGAGCAGTACTTC. The variable domain in full, completed from reference TRBV5-1 and TRBJ2-7, reads KAGVTQTPRYLIKTRGQQVTLSCSPISGHRSVSWYQQTPGQGLQFLFEYFSETQRNKGNFPGRFSGRQFSNSRSEMNVSTLELGDSALYLCASTSGTSYEQYFGPGTRLTVT.

CDR3: CASSIGGSVNTEAFF. DNA for the CDR3: TGTGCCAGTAGTATAGGAGGTTCGGTGAACACTGAAGCTTTCTTT. V gene TRBV19 combines with J gene TRBJ1-1; D is uncertain. V was cut by 1 base and J by 0 bases, with 9 bases left in between. CDR3 size: 15 residues. Per the germline V gene, CDR1 is LNHDA and CDR2 is SQIVND (reference sequence).

The rearrangement uses TRBV11-2 and TRBJ2-5, with 9 bases that match TRBD2. V lost 4 bases, J lost 5 bases, and 11 bases stayed unmatched. The germline V gene encodes CDR1 SGHAT and CDR2 FQNNGV. The CDR3 runs to 16 residues. CDR3 residues: CASSSGVAGAHETQYF. CDR3 bases: TGTGCCAGCAGCTCGGGGGTAGCGGGAGCACACGAGACCCAGTACTTC.

The rearrangement joins TRBV5-1 to TRBJ1-1, with D perhaps TRBD1 (5 bases). The CDR3 consists of 11 residues. Trimming removed 3 bases at V and 8 bases at J, with 8 bases between. Germline V gene lookup returns CDR1 SGHRS and CDR2 YFSETQ. This CDR3 is CASSSDKEAFF. In nucleotides, the CDR3 is TGCGCCAGCAGCTCGGACAAGGAAGCTTTCTTT.

The rearrangement joins TRBV7-9 to TRBJ1-1; TRBD1 agrees at 9 bases. The CDR3 spans 16 residues. Germline CDR1 reads SEHNR; CDR2 reads FQNEAQ (reference sequence). The V segment lost 3 bases and the J segment 1 base; nucleotides outside the gene matches: 6. In DNA form, the CDR3 reads TGTGCCAGCAGCTTTGGTCTGGGACAGGGGAACACTGAAGCTTTCTTT. It codes for CASSFGLGQGNTEAFF.

V and J are TRBV28 and TRBJ1-2, with 8 positions matching TRBD1. This CDR3 spans 12 amino acids. The junction had 0 bases not matched to a gene; V was cut back by 3 bases and J by 6 bases. Germline assignment: CDR1 MDHEN and CDR2 SYDVKM. The chain's CDR3 is CASSLGQDGYTF. The DNA for the CDR3 is TGTGCCAGCAGTTTGGGACAGGATGGCTACACCTTC.

The chain combines TRBV12-5 with TRBJ2-2; 7 bases match TRBD2. The CDR3 consists of 16 residues. Losses at the gene ends were 5 bases for V and 1 base for J; bases not matched to a gene: 7. Germline-derived CDR1 and CDR2 are LGHNT and FRNRAP. In DNA form, the CDR3 reads TGTGCTAGTGGTCCCAAAGCGGGAAAGAACACCGGGGAGCTGTTTTTT. Translated: CASGPKAGKNTGELFF. Using reference TRBV12-5 and TRBJ2-2 for the parts outside the CDR3, the full variable domain is DARVTQTPRHKVTEMGQEVTMRCQPILGHNTVFWYRQTMMQGLELLAYFRNRAPLDDSGMPKDRFSAEMPDATLATLKIQPSEPRDSAVYFCASGPKAGKNTGELFFGEGSRLTVL.

DNA for the CDR3: TGTGCCAGCAGCTTCCGGACTACTGGAAACACCATATATTTT. It specifies CASSFRTTGNTIYF. J is TRBJ1-3 and V is TRBV9; the D is unclear. Germline V gives CDR1 SGDLS, CDR2 YYNGEE. V was cut by 4 bases and J by 2 bases, with 10 bases left in between. The CDR3 has 14 residues.

V gene TRBV28 combines with J gene TRBJ1-6; D remains ambiguous. V gave up 3 bases and J gave up 3 bases, with 6 bases separating them. The CDR3 totals 14 residues. In germline, CDR1 is MDHEN, CDR2 SYDVKM. The CDR3 protein is CASSLGSYNSPLHF. The DNA for the CDR3 is TGTGCCAGCAGTTTGGGCAGCTATAATTCACCCCTCCACTTT.

The table lists this clone with a count of one. CDR3 sequence (DNA): TGTGCCAGCAGCTTCGATCTTCCGGGAGGTGAGCAGTTCTTC. It specifies CASSFDLPGGEQFF. The chain carries TRBV11-2 and TRBJ2-1; 7 bases line up with TRBD2. There are 14 residues in the CDR3. CDR1 is SGHAT, CDR2 FQNNGV, per germline. The J segment lost 9 bases and the V segment lost 3 bases, leaving 8 bases of the junction unmatched.

This rearrangement joins TRBV6-5 to TRBJ1-1; TRBD1 might be the D (6 bases). The length of the CDR3 is 13 residues. Germline-derived CDR1 and CDR2 are MNHEY and SVGAGI. The germline V and J ends were trimmed by 1 base and 4 bases, with 7 bases remaining between them. The CDR3 here is CASSYLGGTEAFF. The CDR3 nucleotides are TGTGCCAGCAGTTACTTAGGGGGCACTGAAGCTTTCTTT.

This sequence joins TRBV19 and TRBJ2-1, with 14 bases fitting TRBD2. The CDR3 is 15 amino acids. Unmatched junction bases numbered 3, after V lost 4 bases and J lost 7 bases. Germline V lookup: CDR1 LNHDA, CDR2 SQIVND (reference sequence). CDR3 loop: CASSRGTSGSNEQFF. DNA for the CDR3: TGTGCCAGTAGTAGGGGGACTAGCGGGAGTAATGAGCAGTTCTTC.